This T cell receptor (beta chain) emerged from a study of siplizumab effects on memory and regulatory T cells. General study points: Greater diversity than memory cells seemed evident in naive T cells, which also appeared to be major alloresponse contributors. In controls, under 30% of mappable alloreactive CD4+ clones were Treg-derived on average, versus about 64% with siplizumab. A small minority of alloreactive clones were mapped to unstimulated subsets. Proliferating CD4+ or CD8+ clones, roughly 75-96% of them, lacked an assignable naive or memory phenotype.

Assay: immunoSEQ multiplex PCR; the TCRdb copy retains only in-frame clones and omits some. The sample holds over 50,000 clones, around four fifths seen once. The CDR3 is made up of 15 amino acids. The germline gives CDR1 SGHTS, CDR2 YDEGEE. V was shortened by 3 bases and J by 10 bases, with 22 bases between the two germline ends. Worth noting for this clone: What it binds is not known.

Sequencing was done on a sample of memory CD4+ T cells sorted from blood. The chain has TRBV5-8 and TRBJ1-1; a possible D gene is TRBD1 (5 bases). The origin of this receptor is a human donor in good health. The CDR3 protein is CASSWGGVGRVSAFF. Written as DNA, the CDR3 is TGTGCCAGCAGCTGGGGGGGTGTAGGGCGCGTCTCAGCTTTCTTT.